This T cell receptor (beta chain) was identified in a study of blood T cell repertoires in COVID-19. On the study more broadly: The study drew acute and convalescent COVID-19 samples from the United States, Italy and Spain. PBMCs, B-cell-depleted T cells, or T cells provided the cDNA or gDNA that made up the material.

Data came from immunoSEQ multiplex PCR; TCRdb stores just in-frame clones and leaves some out. The repertoire consists of about 72,000 clones, with around 90% occurring once and the leading ten covering over 25%. The CDR3 is made up of 16 amino acids. Looked up from germline, CDR1 is MGHRA and CDR2 is YSYEKL. The ends lost 3 bases at V and 4 bases at J; junction bases unmatched: 7. This clone occurred once. The rearrangement links TRBV4-1 to TRBJ2-7, with 12 nucleotides matching TRBD1. The clonotype originates from a man aged 50 to 59 with acute or convalescent COVID-19. Source material: peripheral blood. The CDR3 DNA is TGCGCCAGCAGCCAGGAACCGGGACAGGGGGCGTACGAGCAGTACTTC. It is translated as CASSQEPGQGAYEQYF.